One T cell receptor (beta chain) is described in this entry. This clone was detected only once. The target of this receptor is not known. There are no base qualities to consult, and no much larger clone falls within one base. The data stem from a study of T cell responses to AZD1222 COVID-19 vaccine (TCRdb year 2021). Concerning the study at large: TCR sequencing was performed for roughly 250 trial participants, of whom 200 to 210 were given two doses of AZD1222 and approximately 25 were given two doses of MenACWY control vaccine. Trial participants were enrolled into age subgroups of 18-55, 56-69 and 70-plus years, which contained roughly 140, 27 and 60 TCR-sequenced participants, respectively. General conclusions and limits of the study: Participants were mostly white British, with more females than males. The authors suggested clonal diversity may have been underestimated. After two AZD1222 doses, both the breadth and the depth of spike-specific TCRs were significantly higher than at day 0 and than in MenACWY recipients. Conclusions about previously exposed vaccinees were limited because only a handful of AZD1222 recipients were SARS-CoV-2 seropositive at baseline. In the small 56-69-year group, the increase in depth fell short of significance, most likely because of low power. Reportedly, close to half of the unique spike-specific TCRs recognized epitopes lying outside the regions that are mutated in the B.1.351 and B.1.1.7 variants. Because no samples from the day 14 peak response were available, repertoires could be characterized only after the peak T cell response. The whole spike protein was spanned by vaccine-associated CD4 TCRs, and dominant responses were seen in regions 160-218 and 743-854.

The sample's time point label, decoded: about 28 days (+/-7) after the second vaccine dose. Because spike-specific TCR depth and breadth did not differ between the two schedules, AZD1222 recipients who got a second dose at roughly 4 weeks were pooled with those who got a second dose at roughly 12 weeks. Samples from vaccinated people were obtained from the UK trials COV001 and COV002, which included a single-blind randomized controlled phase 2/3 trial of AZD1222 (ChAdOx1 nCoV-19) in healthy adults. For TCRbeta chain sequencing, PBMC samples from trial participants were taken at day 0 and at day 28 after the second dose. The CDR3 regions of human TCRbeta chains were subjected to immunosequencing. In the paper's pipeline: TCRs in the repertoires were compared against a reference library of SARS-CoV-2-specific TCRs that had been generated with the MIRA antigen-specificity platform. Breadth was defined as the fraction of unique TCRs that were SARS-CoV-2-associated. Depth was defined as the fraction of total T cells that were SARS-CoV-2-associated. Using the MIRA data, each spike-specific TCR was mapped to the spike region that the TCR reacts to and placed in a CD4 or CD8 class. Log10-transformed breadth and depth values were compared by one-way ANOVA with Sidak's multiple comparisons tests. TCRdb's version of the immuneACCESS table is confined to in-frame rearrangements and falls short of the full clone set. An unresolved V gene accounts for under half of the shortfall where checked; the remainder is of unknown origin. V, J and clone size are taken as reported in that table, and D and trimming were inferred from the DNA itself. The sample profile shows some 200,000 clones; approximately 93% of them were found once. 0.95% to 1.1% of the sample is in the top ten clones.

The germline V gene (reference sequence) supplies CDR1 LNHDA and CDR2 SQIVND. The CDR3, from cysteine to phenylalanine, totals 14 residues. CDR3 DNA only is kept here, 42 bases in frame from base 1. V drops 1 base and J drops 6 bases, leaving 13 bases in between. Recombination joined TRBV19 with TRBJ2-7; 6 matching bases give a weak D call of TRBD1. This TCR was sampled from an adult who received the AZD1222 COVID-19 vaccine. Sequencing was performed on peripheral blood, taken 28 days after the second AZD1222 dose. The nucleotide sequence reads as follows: TGTGCCAGTAGTATAGCAGGGGCAAGTAGCGAGCAGTACTTC. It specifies CASSIAGASSEQYF. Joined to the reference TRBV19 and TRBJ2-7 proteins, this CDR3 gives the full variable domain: DGGITQSPKYLFRKEGQNVTLSCEQNLNHDAMYWYRQDPGQGLRLIYYSQIVNDFQKGDIAEGYSVSREKKESFPLTVTSAQKNPTAFYLCASSIAGASSEQYFGPGTRLTVT.